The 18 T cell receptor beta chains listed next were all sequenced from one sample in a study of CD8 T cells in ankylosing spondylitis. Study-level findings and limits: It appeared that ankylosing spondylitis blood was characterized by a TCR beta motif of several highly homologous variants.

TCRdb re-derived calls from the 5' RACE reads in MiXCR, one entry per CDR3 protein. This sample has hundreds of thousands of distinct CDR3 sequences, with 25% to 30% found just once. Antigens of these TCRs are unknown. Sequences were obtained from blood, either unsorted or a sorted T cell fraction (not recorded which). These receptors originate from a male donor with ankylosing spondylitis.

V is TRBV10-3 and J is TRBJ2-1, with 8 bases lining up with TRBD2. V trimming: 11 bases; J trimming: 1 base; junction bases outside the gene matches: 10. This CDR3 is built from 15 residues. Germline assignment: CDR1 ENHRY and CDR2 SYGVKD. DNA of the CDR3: TGTGCCGTCCGGGGCGGCGGGGGGTCCTACAATGAGCAGTTCTTC. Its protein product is CAVRGGGGSYNEQFF.

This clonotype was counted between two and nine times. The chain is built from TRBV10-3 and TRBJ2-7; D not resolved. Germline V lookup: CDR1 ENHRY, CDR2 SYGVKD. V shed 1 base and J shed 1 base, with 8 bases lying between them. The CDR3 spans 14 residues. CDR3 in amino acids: CAISELQISYEQYF. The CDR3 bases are TGTGCCATCAGTGAGTTGCAAATATCCTACGAGCAGTACTTC.

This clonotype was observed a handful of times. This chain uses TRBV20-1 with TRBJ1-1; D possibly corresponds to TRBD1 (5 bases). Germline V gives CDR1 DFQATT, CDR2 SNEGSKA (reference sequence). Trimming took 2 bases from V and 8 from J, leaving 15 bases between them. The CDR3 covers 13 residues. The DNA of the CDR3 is TGCAGTGCTAGATCTGGGGCACCTTTGGAAGCTTTCTTT. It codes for CSARSGAPLEAFF.

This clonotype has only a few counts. The CDR3 region has the DNA TGTGCCAGCTCACCAATGCAGGAGGATGAAAAACTGTTTTTT. Protein product: CASSPMQEDEKLFF. J is TRBJ1-4 and V is TRBV18; D not resolved. Germline V gives CDR1 KGHSH, CDR2 LQKENI. CDR3 size: 14 residues. V was cut by 2 bases and J by 6 bases, with 10 bases left in between.

This CDR3 reads CSARTSDQPQHF. CDR3 DNA: TGCAGTGCTAGAACCAGTGATCAGCCCCAGCATTTT. The chain employs TRBV20-1 and TRBJ1-5; D is uncertain. Trimming removed 2 bases at V and 5 bases at J, with 7 bases between. This CDR3 is 12 amino acids long. Germline assignment: CDR1 DFQATT and CDR2 SNEGSKA (reference sequence).

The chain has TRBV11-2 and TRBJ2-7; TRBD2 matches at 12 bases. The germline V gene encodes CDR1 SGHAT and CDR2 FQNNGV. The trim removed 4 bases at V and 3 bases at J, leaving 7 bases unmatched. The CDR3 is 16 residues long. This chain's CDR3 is CASSSFRTSGVYEQYV. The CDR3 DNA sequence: TGTGCCAGCAGCTCCTTCAGGACTAGCGGGGTCTACGAGCAGTACGTC.

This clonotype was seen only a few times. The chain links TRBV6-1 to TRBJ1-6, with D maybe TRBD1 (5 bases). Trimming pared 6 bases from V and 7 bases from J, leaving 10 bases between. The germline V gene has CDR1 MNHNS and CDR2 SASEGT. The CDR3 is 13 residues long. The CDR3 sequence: CASSRGKNSPLHF. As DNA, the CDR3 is TGTGCCAGCAGCCGGGGGAAGAATTCACCCCTCCACTTT.

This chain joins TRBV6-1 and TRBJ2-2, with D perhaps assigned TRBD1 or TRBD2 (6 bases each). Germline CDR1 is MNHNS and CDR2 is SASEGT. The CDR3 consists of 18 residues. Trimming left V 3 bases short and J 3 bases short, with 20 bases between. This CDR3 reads CASSEDPRSGEDTGELFF. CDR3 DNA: TGTGCCAGCAGTGAGGATCCACGGTCAGGGGAGGACACCGGGGAGCTGTTTTTT.

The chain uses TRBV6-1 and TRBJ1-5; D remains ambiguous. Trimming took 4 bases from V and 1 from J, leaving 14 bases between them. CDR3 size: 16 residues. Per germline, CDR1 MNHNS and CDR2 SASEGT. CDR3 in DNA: TGTGCCAGCAGTGGCCTTGCTACAGAAAGCAATCAGCCCCAGCATTTT. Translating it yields CASSGLATESNQPQHF.

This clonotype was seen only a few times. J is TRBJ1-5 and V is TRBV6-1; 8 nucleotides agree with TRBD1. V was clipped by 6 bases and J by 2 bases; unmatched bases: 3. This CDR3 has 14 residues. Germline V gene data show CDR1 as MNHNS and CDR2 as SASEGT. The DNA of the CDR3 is TGTGCCAGCAGACAGGGGGTTGGCAATCAGCCCCAGCATTTT. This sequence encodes CASRQGVGNQPQHF.

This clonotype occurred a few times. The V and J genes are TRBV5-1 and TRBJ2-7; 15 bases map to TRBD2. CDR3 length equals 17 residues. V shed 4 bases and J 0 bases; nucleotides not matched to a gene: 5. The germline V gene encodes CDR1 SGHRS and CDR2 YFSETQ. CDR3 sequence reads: CASSPGTSGRSSYEQYV. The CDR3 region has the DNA TGCGCCAGCAGCCCAGGGACTAGCGGGAGGAGCTCCTACGAGCAGTACGTC.

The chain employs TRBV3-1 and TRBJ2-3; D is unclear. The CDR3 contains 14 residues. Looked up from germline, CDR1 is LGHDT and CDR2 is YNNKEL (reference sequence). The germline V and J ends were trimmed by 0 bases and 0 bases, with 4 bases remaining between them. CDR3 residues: CASSQEYSTDTQYF. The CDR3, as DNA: TGTGCCAGCAGCCAAGAATATAGCACAGATACGCAGTATTTT.

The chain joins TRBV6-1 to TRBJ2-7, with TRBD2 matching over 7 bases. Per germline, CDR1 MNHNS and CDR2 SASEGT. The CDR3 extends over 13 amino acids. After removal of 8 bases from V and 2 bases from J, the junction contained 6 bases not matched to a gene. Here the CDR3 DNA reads TGTGCCAGCCGAACTAGCGCCACCTACGAGCAGTACGTC. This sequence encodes CASRTSATYEQYV.

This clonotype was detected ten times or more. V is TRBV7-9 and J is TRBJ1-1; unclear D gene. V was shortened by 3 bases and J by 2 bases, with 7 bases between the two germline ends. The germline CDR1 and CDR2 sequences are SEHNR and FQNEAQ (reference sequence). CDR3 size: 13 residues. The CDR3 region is CASSFTENTEAFF. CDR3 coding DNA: TGTGCCAGCAGCTTCACAGAAAACACTGAAGCTTTCTTT.

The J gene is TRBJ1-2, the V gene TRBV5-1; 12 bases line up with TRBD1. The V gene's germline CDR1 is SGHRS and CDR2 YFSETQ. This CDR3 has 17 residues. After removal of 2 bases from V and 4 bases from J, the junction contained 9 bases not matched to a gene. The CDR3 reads CASSFTGTGGSGYGYTF. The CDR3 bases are TGCGCCAGCAGCTTCACCGGGACAGGGGGCTCGGGCTATGGCTACACCTTC.

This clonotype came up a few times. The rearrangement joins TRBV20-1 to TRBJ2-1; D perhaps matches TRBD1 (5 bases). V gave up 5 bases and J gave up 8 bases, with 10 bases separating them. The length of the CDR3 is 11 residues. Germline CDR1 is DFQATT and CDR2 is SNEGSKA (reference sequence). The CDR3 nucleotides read TGCAGTGCTTGCAGGGCAGATGAGCAGTTCTTC. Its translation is CSACRADEQFF.

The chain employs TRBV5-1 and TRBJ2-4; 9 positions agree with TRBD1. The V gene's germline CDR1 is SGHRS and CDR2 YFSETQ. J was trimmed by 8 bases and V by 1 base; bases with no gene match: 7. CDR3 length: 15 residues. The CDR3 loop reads CASSLWGQGGDIQYF. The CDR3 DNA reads TGCGCCAGCAGCTTGTGGGGACAGGGCGGGGACATTCAGTACTTC.

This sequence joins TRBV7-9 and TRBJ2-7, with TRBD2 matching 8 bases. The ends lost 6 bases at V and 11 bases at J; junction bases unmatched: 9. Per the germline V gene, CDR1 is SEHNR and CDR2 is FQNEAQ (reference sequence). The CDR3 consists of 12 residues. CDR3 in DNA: TGTGCCAGCAGTCACGGACTAGCCCAGGAGTACGTC. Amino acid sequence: CASSHGLAQEYV.